The rows below give T cell receptor beta chains drawn from one sample of a study of T-cell reconstitution after alpha-beta-depleted transplantation in children. In TCRdb, the PCR reads were re-called with MiXCR into one record per CDR3 protein. The sample has under 850,000 distinct CDR3 sequences, about an eighth seen once. The sequencing used PBMCs, collected before TCRalphabeta/CD19-depleted stem cell transplant. These receptors were collected from a girl aged 2 to 10 with congenital amegakaryocytic thrombocytopenia, due to receive a stem cell transplant. Each CDR3 is given with its conserved first and last residue. Each record gives: V gene, CDR3 length, J gene, clone size, D gene, CDR3 protein, CDR3 DNA. A D gene is named only where the DNA matches it firmly. Size is stated for part of the rows, as once, few or many counts, or as a class when the clone is expanded.

TRBV5-1	17	TRBJ2-5	few	-	CASSLGGHSSYQETQYF	TGCGCCAGCAGCTTGGGTGGCCACAGTTCGTACCAAGAGACCCAGTACTTC
TRBV12-3/TRBV12-4	14	TRBJ2-1	many	TRBD1	CASSFGTDYNEQFF	TGTGCCAGCAGTTTTGGGACAGACTACAATGAGCAGTTCTTC
TRBV5-1	15	TRBJ2-1	-	-	CASSPGEGVYNEQFF	TGCGCCAGCAGCCCCGGGGAAGGTGTCTACAATGAGCAGTTCTTC
TRBV5-1	22	TRBJ2-3	few	TRBD2	CASNPSGRPHAPHSSYTDTQYF	TGCGCCAGCAACCCTAGCGGGAGGCCACACGCCCCACACTCGAGTTACACAGATACGCAGTATTTT
TRBV5-1	15	TRBJ2-5	-	-	CASSSEAAYQETQYF	TGCGCCAGCAGCTCGGAGGCCGCGTACCAAGAGACCCAGTACTTC
TRBV12-3/TRBV12-4	12	TRBJ2-1	many	-	CASSPPSLRQFF	TGTGCCAGCAGTCCTCCCTCGCTTAGGCAGTTCTTC
TRBV6-5	11	TRBJ1-6	many	-	CASRDGGTLHF	TGTGCCAGCAGGGACGGGGGTACCCTCCACTTT
TRBV7-4	18	TRBJ2-5	many	-	CASSLRDLVDGCQETQYF	TGTGCCAGCAGCTTAAGAGACCTGGTGGACGGATGCCAAGAGACCCAGTACTTC
TRBV27	15	TRBJ2-1	few	TRBD2	CASTILAGGSNEQFF	TGTGCCAGCACTATACTAGCGGGAGGGTCAAATGAGCAGTTCTTC
TRBV29-1	14	TRBJ2-2	few	TRBD1	CSGTGTGNTGELFF	TGCAGCGGAACCGGGACAGGGAACACCGGGGAGCTGTTTTTT
TRBV29-1	13	TRBJ1-1	-	-	CSVRQEVNTEAFF	TGCAGCGTTCGACAGGAGGTGAACACTGAAGCTTTCTTT
TRBV29-1	8	TRBJ2-5	-	-	CSVEAQYF	TGCAGCGTTGAGGCCCAGTACTTC
TRBV20-1	14	TRBJ2-1	-	-	CTASDRPPYNEQFF	TGCACTGCCTCTGATCGACCGCCCTACAATGAGCAGTTCTTC
TRBV6-6	13	TRBJ2-3	-	-	CASSFDRPDTQYF	TGTGCCAGCAGTTTTGACCGCCCAGATACGCAGTATTTT
TRBV18	14	TRBJ2-3	few	-	CASSPQQHTDTQYF	TGTGCCAGCTCACCACAACAGCACACAGATACGCAGTATTTT
TRBV20-1	13	TRBJ1-1	many	-	CSASRPAGTEAFF	TGCAGTGCCAGTCGCCCAGCGGGCACTGAAGCTTTCTTT
TRBV5-6	16	TRBJ2-3	-	-	CASSLTDTGGTDTQYF	TGTGCCAGCAGCTTGACGGACACCGGAGGGACAGATACGCAGTATTTT
TRBV5-1	15	TRBJ2-7	-	TRBD2	CASSPTSGTPYEQYF	TGCGCCAGCAGCCCGACTAGCGGGACACCCTACGAGCAGTACTTC
TRBV7-3	14	TRBJ1-1	many	TRBD1	CASARDRESTEAFF	TGTGCCAGCGCCCGAGACAGGGAGAGCACTGAAGCTTTCTTT
TRBV7-9	11	TRBJ1-2	many	-	CASSLLGGHTF	TGTGCCAGCAGCTTACTGGGAGGGCACACCTTC
TRBV11-2	11	TRBJ2-7	many	-	CASSLAASADF	TGTGCCAGCAGCTTAGCGGCCTCCGCGGACTTC
TRBV27	14	TRBJ2-7	-	-	CASSLGRLDREQYF	TGTGCCAGCAGTTTGGGGCGACTTGACAGGGAGCAGTACTTC